These T cell receptor beta chains were read from a single sample in a study of CD8 T cells in ankylosing spondylitis. TCRdb processed the 5' RACE reads anew with MiXCR; each CDR3 protein has one entry. The sample carries roughly 68,000 distinct CDR3 sequences, around 6.5% recorded once. The sample comprised synovial fluid, either unsorted or a sorted T cell fraction (not recorded which). The receptors here all came from a male donor with ankylosing spondylitis. Each CDR3 is given with its conserved first and last residue. Fields, in order: CDR3 protein, CDR3 DNA, J gene, clone size, V gene, D gene. D genes are given only for firm matches. A clone size is listed for some rows: how often the clone was seen (once, few, many), or a class if it is expanded.

cdr3_aa: CASSVLAGVGETQYF
cdr3_nt: TGTGCCAGCAGTGTGCTAGCGGGAGTTGGAGAGACCCAGTACTTC
j_call: TRBJ2-5
clone_size: NA
v_call: TRBV2
d_call: TRBD2

cdr3_aa: CASNFFYDTEAFF
cdr3_nt: TGTGCCAGCAACTTTTTTTATGACACTGAAGCTTTCTTT
j_call: TRBJ1-1
clone_size: few
v_call: TRBV5-5
d_call: NA

cdr3_aa: CASITGTGYTGELFF
cdr3_nt: TGTGCCAGCATTACCGGGACAGGGTACACCGGGGAGCTGTTTTTT
j_call: TRBJ2-2
clone_size: many
v_call: TRBV6-5
d_call: TRBD1

cdr3_aa: CASSAGLAGGIPDTQYF
cdr3_nt: TGCGCCAGCAGCGCCGGACTAGCGGGAGGGATACCAGATACGCAGTATTTT
j_call: TRBJ2-3
clone_size: NA
v_call: TRBV5-1
d_call: TRBD2

cdr3_aa: CASTTQGEQFF
cdr3_nt: TGTGCCAGCACTACGCAAGGTGAGCAGTTCTTC
j_call: TRBJ2-1
clone_size: many
v_call: TRBV12-3/TRBV12-4
d_call: NA

cdr3_aa: CASMGFSGANVLTF
cdr3_nt: TGTGCCAGTATGGGATTCTCTGGGGCCAACGTCCTGACTTTC
j_call: TRBJ2-6
clone_size: many
v_call: TRBV19
d_call: NA

cdr3_aa: CSVVWADTEAFF
cdr3_nt: TGCAGCGTTGTCTGGGCGGACACTGAAGCTTTCTTT
j_call: TRBJ1-1
clone_size: NA
v_call: TRBV29-1
d_call: NA

cdr3_aa: CSVAAGPNREQFF
cdr3_nt: TGCAGCGTGGCCGCCGGCCCAAATCGTGAGCAGTTCTTC
j_call: TRBJ2-1
clone_size: many
v_call: TRBV29-1
d_call: NA

cdr3_aa: CASSLVASGRAKFF
cdr3_nt: TGTGCCAGCAGCTTGGTGGCTAGCGGGAGGGCGAAGTTCTTC
j_call: TRBJ2-1
clone_size: many
v_call: TRBV5-6
d_call: TRBD2

cdr3_aa: CASIGTTGGFYGYTF
cdr3_nt: TGTGCCAGCATCGGCACGACAGGGGGCTTCTATGGCTACACCTTC
j_call: TRBJ1-2
clone_size: many
v_call: TRBV28
d_call: TRBD1

cdr3_aa: CASTPSQASNSPLHF
cdr3_nt: TGTGCCAGCACCCCATCCCAGGCTTCGAATTCACCCCTCCACTTT
j_call: TRBJ1-6
clone_size: few
v_call: TRBV7-8
d_call: NA

cdr3_aa: CASSRRTGSAGRSYEQYF
cdr3_nt: TGTGCCAGCTCACGGCGGACAGGGTCAGCGGGAAGATCCTACGAGCAGTACTTC
j_call: TRBJ2-7
clone_size: few
v_call: TRBV18
d_call: NA

cdr3_aa: CASSYGRGAGNQPQHF
cdr3_nt: TGTGCCAGCAGTTACGGCAGAGGGGCCGGGAATCAGCCCCAGCATTTT
j_call: TRBJ1-5
clone_size: NA
v_call: TRBV6-2/TRBV6-3
d_call: NA

cdr3_aa: CAWSVGLAGGADTQYF
cdr3_nt: TGTGCCTGGAGTGTGGGACTAGCGGGTGGAGCAGATACGCAGTATTTT
j_call: TRBJ2-3
clone_size: NA
v_call: TRBV30
d_call: TRBD2

cdr3_aa: CASRTSRRGTGELFF
cdr3_nt: TGTGCCAGCAGGACGAGCAGGAGGGGGACCGGGGAGCTGTTTTTT
j_call: TRBJ2-2
clone_size: NA
v_call: TRBV12-3/TRBV12-4
d_call: NA

cdr3_aa: CASSLELLQETQYF
cdr3_nt: TGTGCCAGCAGCTTGGAACTACTTCAAGAGACCCAGTACTTC
j_call: TRBJ2-5
clone_size: many
v_call: TRBV5-5
d_call: NA

cdr3_aa: CSAREAGVGYEQYF
cdr3_nt: TGCAGTGCTAGAGAAGCGGGAGTAGGCTACGAGCAGTACTTC
j_call: TRBJ2-7
clone_size: many
v_call: TRBV20-1
d_call: TRBD2

cdr3_aa: CASFKVEREQYF
cdr3_nt: TGCGCCAGCTTTAAGGTCGAGCGCGAGCAGTACTTC
j_call: TRBJ2-7
clone_size: few
v_call: TRBV4-3
d_call: NA

cdr3_aa: CASSYSNEQFF
cdr3_nt: TGTGCCAGCAGTTACTCCAATGAGCAGTTCTTC
j_call: TRBJ2-1
clone_size: few
v_call: TRBV6-2/TRBV6-3
d_call: NA

cdr3_aa: CASSRGTLTAYNEQFF
cdr3_nt: TGTGCCAGCAGCCGCGGGACGTTAACTGCCTACAATGAGCAGTTCTTC
j_call: TRBJ2-1
clone_size: many
v_call: TRBV9
d_call: NA

cdr3_aa: CSASRGGGSYEQYF
cdr3_nt: TGCAGTGCCAGCCGGGGGGGCGGGAGTTACGAGCAGTACTTC
j_call: TRBJ2-7
clone_size: many
v_call: TRBV29-1
d_call: TRBD2

cdr3_aa: CASSRQGSSYEQYF
cdr3_nt: TGCGCCAGCAGCCGACAGGGAAGTTCCTACGAGCAGTACTTC
j_call: TRBJ2-7
clone_size: NA
v_call: TRBV5-1
d_call: TRBD1

cdr3_aa: CASDMATSGSPYEQYF
cdr3_nt: TGTGCCAGCGATATGGCGACTAGCGGGAGTCCCTACGAGCAGTACTTC
j_call: TRBJ2-7
clone_size: many
v_call: TRBV12-3/TRBV12-4
d_call: TRBD2

cdr3_aa: CASSLPLEGWAEFSYNEQFF
cdr3_nt: TGTGCCAGCAGTTTGCCCCTGGAGGGGTGGGCGGAATTCTCCTACAATGAGCAGTTCTTC
j_call: TRBJ2-1
clone_size: NA
v_call: TRBV28
d_call: NA